These 21 T cell receptor beta chains share one sample of origin, sequenced in a study of cytomegalovirus exposure and HLA in healthy donors. Primers: 60 Vbeta forward and 13 Jbeta reverse. Generated by immunoSEQ multiplex PCR, the TCRdb table keeps only in-frame clones and is missing some. This sample's clone table lists over 55,000 clones. What was sequenced was PBMCs. The receptors here all came from a male donor in good health and CMV-seronegative.

This chain links TRBV5-1 with TRBJ1-1, with no clear D. CDR1 and CDR2 (germline): SGHRS, YFSETQ. The CDR3 sequence is 15 residues long. The V and J ends lost 1 base and 1 base respectively, with 11 bases between them. The CDR3 spells CASSLSTPGNTEAFF. The CDR3 DNA reads as TGCGCCAGCAGCTTGAGCACCCCCGGGAACACTGAAGCTTTCTTT.

V usage is TRBV6-5 and J usage is TRBJ1-1, with D perhaps TRBD1 (6 bases). This CDR3 region has 15 residues. Per germline, CDR1 MNHEY and CDR2 SVGAGI. The ends were cut back, 6 bases at V and 0 bases at J, with 14 bases in the middle. The CDR3 sequence is CASRESDRLNTEAFF. CDR3 nucleotide sequence: TGTGCCAGCAGAGAAAGTGACAGGTTGAACACTGAAGCTTTCTTT.

J is TRBJ2-7 and V is TRBV2; 10 nucleotides agree with TRBD1. Trimming at V came to 5 bases and at J to 6 bases, leaving 10 bases not matched to a gene. Germline V CDR1 and CDR2: SNHLY, FYNNEI. This CDR3 spans 15 amino acids. The CDR3 DNA follows: TGTGCCAGCAGTACGCCTGGGACAGGGGATTCCGAGCAGTACTTC. Amino acids: CASSTPGTGDSEQYF. Complete variable domain (other parts from reference TRBV2 and TRBJ2-7): EPEVTQTPSHQVTQMGQEVILRCVPISNHLYFYWYRQILGQKVEFLVSFYNNEISEKSEIFDDQFSVERPDGSNFTLKIRSTKLEDSAMYFCASSTPGTGDSEQYFGPGTRLTVT.

The rearrangement links TRBV28 to TRBJ1-1, with D maybe TRBD1 (5 bases). Between the trimmed V and J ends, which lost 5 bases and 4 bases, there was a span of 20 bases. Germline assignment: CDR1 MDHEN and CDR2 SYDVKM. There are 16 residues in the CDR3. In DNA, the CDR3 is TGTGCCAGCAGTGACGCCGCGGGACGGCCAGGCACTGAAGCTTTCTTT. It translates to CASSDAAGRPGTEAFF. Filled out from reference TRBV28 and TRBJ1-1, the complete variable domain reads DVKVTQSSRYLVKRTGEKVFLECVQDMDHENMFWYRQDPGLGLRLIYFSYDVKMKEKGDIPEGYSVSREKKERFSLILESASTNQTSMYLCASSDAAGRPGTEAFFGQGTRLTVV.

This rearrangement joins TRBV5-1 to TRBJ2-5; weak D call: TRBD1 (6 bases). The CDR3 runs to 12 residues. From germline, CDR1 is SGHRS and CDR2 YFSETQ. V was cut by 6 bases and J by 5 bases, with 11 bases left in between. The CDR3 sequence is CASNSGEETQYF. The CDR3 bases are TGCGCCAGCAATTCAGGGGAGGAGACCCAGTACTTC.

The rearrangement links TRBV9 to TRBJ2-1; 7 nucleotides align to TRBD2. Germline V CDR1 and CDR2: SGDLS, YYNGEE. Unmatched junction bases numbered 3, after V lost 0 bases and J lost 3 bases. The CDR3 extends over 15 amino acids. The CDR3 coding sequence is TGTGCCAGCAGCGTAGACGGGGGGATCTACAATGAGCAGTTCTTC. It yields the protein CASSVDGGIYNEQFF. Combining the CDR3 with reference TRBV9 and TRBJ2-1 gives the whole variable domain DSGVTQTPKHLITATGQRVTLRCSPRSGDLSVYWYQQSLDQGLQFLIQYYNGEERAKGNILERFSAQQFPDLHSELNLSSLELGDSALYFCASSVDGGIYNEQFFGPGTRLTVL.

The chain uses TRBV5-4 and TRBJ2-5; weak D call: TRBD2 (6 bases). The CDR3 covers 15 residues. The V gene's germline CDR1 is SGHNT and CDR2 YYREEE (reference sequence). V was shortened by 4 bases and J by 5 bases, with 18 bases between the two germline ends. The CDR3 bases are TGTGCCAGCAGCCCGGGCGGGACTCGAACGGAGACCCAGTACTTC. Amino acids: CASSPGGTRTETQYF. Variable domain in full (rest from reference TRBV5-4 and TRBJ2-5): ETGVTQSPTHLIKTRGQQVTLRCSSQSGHNTVSWYQQALGQGPQFIFQYYREEENGRGNFPPRFSGLQFPNYSSELNVNALELDDSALYLCASSPGGTRTETQYFGPGTRLLVL.

A note on this clone: Germline is not matched at one junction end, which may reflect a read error. J is TRBJ2-2 and V is TRBV7-7; either TRBD1 or TRBD2 may supply D (6 bases each). The CDR3 has 13 amino acids. Germline values: CDR1 SSHAT, CDR2 FNYEAQ (reference sequence). CDR3 sequence (DNA): TGTGCTAGCAGGGGAGGCGACTCTGGGGAGCTGTTTTTT. Translated: CASRGGDSGELFF.

J is TRBJ2-7 and V is TRBV30; perhaps TRBD1 as D (6 bases). Germline values: CDR1 GTSNPN, CDR2 SVGIG (reference sequence). CDR3 size: 11 residues. Trimming left V 6 bases short and J 7 bases short, with 13 bases between. CDR3 region: CACTGLREQYF. CDR3 coding DNA: TGTGCCTGCACAGGGCTGAGGGAGCAGTACTTC.

This chain connects TRBV4-2 to TRBJ2-1; 9 nucleotides line up with TRBD2. Germline loops: CDR1 LGHNA, CDR2 YNFKEQ. This CDR3 comprises 16 residues. The J segment lost 6 bases and the V segment lost 3 bases, leaving 9 bases of the junction unmatched. The CDR3: CASSQMSSGDSNEQFF. The CDR3 DNA sequence: TGTGCCAGCAGCCAGATGTCTAGCGGGGATAGCAATGAGCAGTTCTTC.

V is TRBV4-2 and J is TRBJ2-7; tentatively, D is TRBD1 (6 bases). The germline gives CDR1 LGHNA, CDR2 YNFKEQ. V was clipped by 2 bases and J by 2 bases, with 10 bases between them. This CDR3 has 14 residues. The CDR3 sequence is CASSQYRDAYEQYF. The CDR3 nucleotides read TGTGCCAGCAGCCAATACAGGGATGCCTACGAGCAGTACTTC.

V usage is TRBV27 and J usage is TRBJ2-1; D possibly corresponds to TRBD2 (5 bases). Trimming stripped 3 bases from V and 6 bases from J, with 12 bases between. There are 14 residues in the CDR3. CDR1 and CDR2 from the germline V gene are MNHEY and SMNVEV (reference sequence). DNA for the CDR3: TGTGCCAGCAGTTTGCGGTCAGGAGGCAATGAGCAGTTCTTC. It translates to CASSLRSGGNEQFF.

DNA of the CDR3: TGTGCCAGCAGCTTGGAAAGGGGGCTCGGGGGCTACACCTTC. Protein: CASSLERGLGGYTF. V usage is TRBV5-6 and J usage is TRBJ1-2; TRBD1 agrees at 7 bases. The V gene's germline CDR1 is SGHDT and CDR2 YYEEEE. After removal of 0 bases from V and 8 bases from J, the junction contained 7 bases not matched to a gene. CDR3 length equals 14 residues.

This chain uses TRBV6-6 with TRBJ1-1, with a weak D call TRBD1 (5 bases). CDR3 length: 14 residues. In germline, CDR1 is MNHNY, CDR2 SVGAGI (reference sequence). The germline V and J ends were trimmed by 0 bases and 7 bases, with 12 bases remaining between them. CDR3 protein: CASSYSSGYGEAFF. The DNA for the CDR3 is TGTGCCAGCAGTTACTCGTCAGGGTATGGTGAAGCTTTCTTT.

This rearrangement joins TRBV7-2 to TRBJ2-3; no clear D gene. The V gene lost 4 bases and the J gene lost 0 bases, with 2 bases spanning the gap. The V gene's germline CDR1 is SGHTA and CDR2 FQGNSA. The CDR3 is 12 amino acids. In DNA form, the CDR3 reads TGTGCCAGCAGCTCGAGCACAGATACGCAGTATTTT. Translation gives CASSSSTDTQYF.

As concerns this clone: Other DNA sequences in the same sample also yield this CDR3. CDR3 protein: CASQYRGNQPQHF. CDR3 bases: TGTGCCAGTCAGTACAGGGGTAATCAGCCCCAGCATTTT. The chain carries TRBV28 and TRBJ1-5; TRBD1 agrees at 7 bases. CDR1 and CDR2 (germline): MDHEN, SYDVKM. The CDR3 loop spans 13 amino acids. V was clipped by 9 bases and J by 4 bases; unmatched bases: 6.

The rearrangement uses TRBV5-1 and TRBJ2-5; TRBD2 is a possible D gene (6 bases). Trimming removed 1 base at V and 2 bases at J, with 9 bases between. The CDR3 spans 14 residues. From germline, CDR1 is SGHRS and CDR2 YFSETQ. CDR3 nucleotide sequence: TGCGCCAGCAGCTTGATTGCGGGGCAAGAGACCCAGTACTTC. As protein: CASSLIAGQETQYF.

The rearrangement uses TRBV18 and TRBJ1-2; 12 bases line up with TRBD1. The CDR3 length is 15 residues. Germline V gives CDR1 KGHSH, CDR2 LQKENI. V gave up 3 bases and J gave up 8 bases; unmatched junction bases: 7. The CDR3 here is CASSPGQGASYGYTF. The CDR3, as DNA: TGTGCCAGCTCACCGGGACAGGGGGCTTCCTACGGCTACACCTTC. Based on the CDR3 plus reference TRBV18 and TRBJ1-2, the full variable domain is NAGVMQNPRHLVRRRGQEARLRCSPMKGHSHVYWYRQLPEEGLKFMVYLQKENIIDESGMPKERFSAEFPKEGPSILRIQQVVRGDSAAYFCASSPGQGASYGYTFGSGTRLTVV.

The chain has TRBV7-9 and TRBJ2-5; possibly TRBD2 for D (6 bases). The J call is doubtful: the DNA matches TRBJ2-7 better. The CDR3 is 13 amino acids. Germline CDR1 and CDR2: SEHNR and FQNEAQ (reference sequence). The CDR3 DNA follows: TGTGCCAGCAGCTCTAGCGTTGCCTACGAGCAGTACTTC. Its protein product is CASSSSVAYEQYF.

The CDR3, as DNA: TGTGCCAGCAGCGAGGCGCCGGCAGGGGGCTTCTATGGCTACACCTTC. Translating it yields CASSEAPAGGFYGYTF. The chain is built from TRBV9 and TRBJ1-2, with 8 bases matching TRBD1. The CDR3 runs 16 residues. Germline CDR1 SGDLS, CDR2 YYNGEE. V was pared by 3 bases and J by 4 bases, with 11 bases of the junction left unmatched.

The rearrangement uses TRBV6-5 and TRBJ2-2; weak D call: TRBD1 (5 bases). Germline loops: CDR1 MNHEY, CDR2 SVGAGI. The CDR3 covers 14 residues. Trimming shortened V by 5 bases and J by 7 bases, and 14 bases separated the two germline ends. For the CDR3, the DNA is TGTGCCAGCAGTACCGCAGGGATTGACGGGGAGCTGTTTTTT. Translation gives CASSTAGIDGELFF.